The 8 T cell receptor beta chains below were found in one sample sequenced in a study of T-cell reconstitution after alpha-beta-depleted transplantation in children. Unique molecular identifiers were incorporated during preparation of the TCRbeta library. TCRdb re-called the PCR reads with MiXCR, one entry per CDR3 protein. The table includes about 78,000 distinct CDR3 sequences, about 14% detected once. The source material was PBMCs, mostly from graft donor cells, sampled 180 days after TCRalphabeta/CD19-depleted stem cell transplant. The receptors come from a male patient aged 2-15 years who had a stem cell transplant for acute lymphoblastic leukemia, so the T cells may come from the graft donor.

This chain connects TRBV7-2 to TRBJ1-1; 9 bases are a match to TRBD1. CDR1 is SGHTA, CDR2 FQGNSA, per germline. The CDR3 covers 15 residues. V dropped 4 bases and J dropped 5; count of bases not matched to a gene: 8. CDR3 DNA: TGTGCCAGCAGCTCTACAGGGGGCCCGGGGACTGAAGCTTTCTTT. Translating gives CASSSTGGPGTEAFF.

This clonotype was picked up many times. The V call is TRBV6-2 or TRBV6-3, the J call TRBJ2-7; D gene unclear. The CDR3 sequence is 12 residues long. Germline V gene data show CDR1 as MNHEY and CDR2 as SVGEGT. Trimming pared 0 bases from V and 2 bases from J, leaving 2 bases between. The chain's CDR3 is CASSYSPYEQYF. CDR3 nucleotides: TGTGCCAGCAGTTACTCGCCCTACGAGCAGTACTTC.

By its share, this clonotype is medium-sized. The rearrangement links TRBV7-6 to TRBJ1-1; perhaps TRBD1 as D (6 bases). CDR3 length: 14 residues. In germline, CDR1 is SGHVS, CDR2 FNYEAQ. The V and J ends lost 1 base and 2 bases respectively, with 8 bases between them. The chain's CDR3 is CASSLEGGNTEAFF. In nucleotides, the CDR3 is TGTGCCAGCAGCTTAGAAGGGGGTAACACTGAAGCTTTCTTT.

The chain is built from TRBV6-1 and TRBJ2-3; unclear D gene. In germline, CDR1 is MNHNS, CDR2 SASEGT. The CDR3 is 14 amino acids. V lost 1 base and J lost 4, with 9 bases in between. The DNA of the CDR3 is TGTGCCAGCAGTGAAGAAGGGTGGGCAGATACGCAGTATTTT. Amino acid sequence: CASSEEGWADTQYF.

At least ten counts were recorded for this clonotype. The V and J genes are TRBV5-1 and TRBJ1-4; 9 nucleotides align to TRBD1. V trimming: 3 bases; J trimming: 5 bases; junction bases outside the gene matches: 2. There are 14 residues in the CDR3. Germline CDR1 SGHRS, CDR2 YFSETQ. The CDR3: CASSSGTGNEKLFF. CDR3 DNA sequence: TGCGCCAGCAGCTCCGGGACAGGGAATGAAAAACTGTTTTTT.

This sequence joins TRBV20-1 and TRBJ2-6, with D possibly called TRBD1 or TRBD2 (5 bases each). Trimming cost V 2 bases and J 0 bases, with 8 bases left between them. Germline V gene sequence: CDR1 DFQATT, CDR2 SNEGSKA (reference sequence). The CDR3 runs 15 residues. The CDR3 is CSARKGSSGANVLTF. CDR3 sequence (DNA): TGCAGTGCTAGAAAGGGGAGCTCTGGGGCCAACGTCCTGACTTTC.

For this clonotype: The germline gene is not matched at one end of the junction; a read error may be the cause. The CDR3 nucleotides read TGTGCCAGCCGTAAGATCGACACTGAAGCTCTCTTT. This encodes CASRKIDTEALF. J is TRBJ1-1 and V is TRBV28; D not certain. This CDR3 has 12 amino acids. Germline V gives CDR1 MDHEN, CDR2 SYDVKM.

In this sample, this clonotype turned up a few times. The V gene is TRBV15, the J gene TRBJ2-1, with 12 nucleotides matching TRBD2. V was clipped by 1 base and J by 3 bases; unmatched bases: 7. The CDR3 has 18 residues. Germline V gene lookup returns CDR1 LNHNV and CDR2 YYDKDF (reference sequence). The DNA for the CDR3 is TGTGCCACCAGCAGAGTTGGCCTGACTAGCGGGGGCTACAATGAGCAGTTCTTC. It translates to CATSRVGLTSGGYNEQFF.